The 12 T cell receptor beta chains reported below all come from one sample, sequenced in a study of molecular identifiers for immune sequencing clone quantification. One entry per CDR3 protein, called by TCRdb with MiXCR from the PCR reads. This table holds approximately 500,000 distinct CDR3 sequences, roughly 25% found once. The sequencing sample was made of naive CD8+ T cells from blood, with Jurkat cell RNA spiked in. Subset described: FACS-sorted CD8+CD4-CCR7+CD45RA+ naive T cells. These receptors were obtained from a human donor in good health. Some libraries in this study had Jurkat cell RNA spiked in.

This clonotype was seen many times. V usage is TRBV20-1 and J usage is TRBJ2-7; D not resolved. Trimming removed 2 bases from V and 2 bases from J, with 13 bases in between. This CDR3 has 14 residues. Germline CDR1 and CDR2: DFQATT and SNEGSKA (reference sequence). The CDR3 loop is CSARNIRGTYEQYF. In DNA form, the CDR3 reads TGCAGTGCTAGAAACATTCGAGGCACCTACGAGCAGTACTTC.

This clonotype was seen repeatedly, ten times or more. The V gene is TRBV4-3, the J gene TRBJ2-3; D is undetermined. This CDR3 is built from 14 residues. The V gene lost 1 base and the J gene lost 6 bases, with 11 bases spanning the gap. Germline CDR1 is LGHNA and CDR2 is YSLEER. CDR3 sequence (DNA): TGCGCCAGCAGCCAAGGCTCCTTGGCGGATACGCAGTATTTT. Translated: CASSQGSLADTQYF.

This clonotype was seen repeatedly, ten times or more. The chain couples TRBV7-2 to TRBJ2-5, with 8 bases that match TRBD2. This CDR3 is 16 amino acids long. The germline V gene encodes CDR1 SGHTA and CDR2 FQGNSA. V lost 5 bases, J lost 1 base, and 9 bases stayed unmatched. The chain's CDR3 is CASSVGLAFFQETQYF. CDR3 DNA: TGTGCCAGCAGCGTCGGACTAGCCTTTTTCCAAGAGACCCAGTACTTC. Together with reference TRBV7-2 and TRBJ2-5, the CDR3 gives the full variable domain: GAGVSQSPSNKVTEKGKDVELRCDPISGHTALYWYRQSLGQGLEFLIYFQGNSAPDKSGLPSDRFSAERTGGSVSTLTIQRTQQEDSAVYLCASSVGLAFFQETQYFGPGTRLLVL.

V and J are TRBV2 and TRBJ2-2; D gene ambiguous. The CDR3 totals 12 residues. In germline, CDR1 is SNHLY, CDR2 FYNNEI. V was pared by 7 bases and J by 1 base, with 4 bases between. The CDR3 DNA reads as TGTGCCAGCAAGGAGAACACCGGGGAGCTGTTTTTT. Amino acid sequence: CASKENTGELFF.

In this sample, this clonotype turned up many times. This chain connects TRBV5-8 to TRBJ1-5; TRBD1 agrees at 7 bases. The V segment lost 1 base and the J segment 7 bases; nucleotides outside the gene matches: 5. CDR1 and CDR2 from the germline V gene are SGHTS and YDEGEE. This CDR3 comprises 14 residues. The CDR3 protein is CASSLLGGGQPQHF. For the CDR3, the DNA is TGTGCCAGCAGCTTGCTAGGGGGCGGGCAGCCCCAGCATTTT.

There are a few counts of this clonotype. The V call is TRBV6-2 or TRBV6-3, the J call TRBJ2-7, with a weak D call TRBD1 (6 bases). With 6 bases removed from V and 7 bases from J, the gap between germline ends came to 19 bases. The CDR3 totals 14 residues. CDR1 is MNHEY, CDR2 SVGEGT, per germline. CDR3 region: CASRPGHREGEQYF. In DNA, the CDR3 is TGTGCCAGCAGACCGGGACATCGGGAAGGGGAGCAGTACTTC.

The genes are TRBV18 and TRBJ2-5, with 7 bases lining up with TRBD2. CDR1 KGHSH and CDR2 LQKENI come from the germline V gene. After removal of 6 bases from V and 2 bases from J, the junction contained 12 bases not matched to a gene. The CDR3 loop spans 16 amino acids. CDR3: CASSPGWGGLQETQYF. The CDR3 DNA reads TGTGCCAGCTCCCCGGGATGGGGGGGTCTTCAAGAGACCCAGTACTTC. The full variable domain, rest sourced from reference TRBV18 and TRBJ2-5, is NAGVMQNPRHLVRRRGQEARLRCSPMKGHSHVYWYRQLPEEGLKFMVYLQKENIIDESGMPKERFSAEFPKEGPSILRIQQVVRGDSAAYFCASSPGWGGLQETQYFGPGTRLLVL.

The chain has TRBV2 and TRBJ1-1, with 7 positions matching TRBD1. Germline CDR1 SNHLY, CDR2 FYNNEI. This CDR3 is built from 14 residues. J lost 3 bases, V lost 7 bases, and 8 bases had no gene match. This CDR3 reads CASTRTGGYTEAFF. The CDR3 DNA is TGTGCCAGCACCAGGACAGGCGGGTACACTGAAGCTTTCTTT.

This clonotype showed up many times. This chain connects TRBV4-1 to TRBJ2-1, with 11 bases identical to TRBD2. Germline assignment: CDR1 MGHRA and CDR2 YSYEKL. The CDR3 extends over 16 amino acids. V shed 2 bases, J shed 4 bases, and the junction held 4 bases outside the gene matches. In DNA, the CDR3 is TGCGCCAGCAGCCAACCTGGGACTAGCGGATACAATGAGCAGTTCTTC. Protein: CASSQPGTSGYNEQFF.

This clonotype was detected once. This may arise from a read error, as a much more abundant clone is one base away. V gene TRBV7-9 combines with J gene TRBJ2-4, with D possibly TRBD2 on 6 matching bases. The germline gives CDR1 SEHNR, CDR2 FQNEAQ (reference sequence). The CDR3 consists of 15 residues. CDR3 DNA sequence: TGTGCCTGCAGCCATGCGAGCGGAGGGAAAAACATTCAGTACTTC. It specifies CACSHASGGKNIQYF.

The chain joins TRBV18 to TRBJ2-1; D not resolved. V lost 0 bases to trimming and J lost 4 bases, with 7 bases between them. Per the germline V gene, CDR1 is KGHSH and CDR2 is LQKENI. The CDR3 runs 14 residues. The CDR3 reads CASSPPQPYNEQFF. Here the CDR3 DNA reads TGTGCCAGCTCACCACCGCAGCCTTACAATGAGCAGTTCTTC.

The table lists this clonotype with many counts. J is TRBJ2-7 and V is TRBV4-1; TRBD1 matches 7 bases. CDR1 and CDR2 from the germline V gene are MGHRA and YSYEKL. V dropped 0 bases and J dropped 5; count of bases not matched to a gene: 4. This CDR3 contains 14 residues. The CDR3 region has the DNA TGCGCCAGCAGCCAAGATAGAGGGGGCAACGAGCAGTACTTC. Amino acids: CASSQDRGGNEQYF.